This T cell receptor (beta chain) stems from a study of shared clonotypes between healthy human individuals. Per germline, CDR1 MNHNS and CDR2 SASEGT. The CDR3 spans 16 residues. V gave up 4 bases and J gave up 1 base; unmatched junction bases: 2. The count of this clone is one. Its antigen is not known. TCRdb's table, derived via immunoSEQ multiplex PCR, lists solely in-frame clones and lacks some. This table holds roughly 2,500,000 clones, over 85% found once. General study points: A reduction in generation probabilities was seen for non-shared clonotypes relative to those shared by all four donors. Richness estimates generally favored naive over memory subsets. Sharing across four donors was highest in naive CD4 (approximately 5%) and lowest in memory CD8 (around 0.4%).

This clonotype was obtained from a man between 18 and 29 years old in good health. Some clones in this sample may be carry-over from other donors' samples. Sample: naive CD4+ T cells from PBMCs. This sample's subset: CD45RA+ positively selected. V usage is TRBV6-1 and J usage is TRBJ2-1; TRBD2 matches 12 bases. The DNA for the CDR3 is TGTGCCAGCAGTGGACTAGCGGGAGTGTCCTACAATGAGCAGTTCTTC. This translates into CASSGLAGVSYNEQFF.